The clone carrying this T cell receptor beta chain was counted between two and nine times. Its antigen remains unknown. This sample is part of a study of response to subunit inactivated influenza vaccine. The CDR3 is 12 amino acids. Germline CDR1 is LNHNV and CDR2 is YYDKDF (reference sequence). Trimming took 5 bases from V and 4 from J, leaving 7 bases between them. Findings of the study overall: Authors suggested each seasonal flu vaccination may recruit only limited numbers of new T cells.

Via MiXCR, TCRdb re-called the RT-PCR reads, giving one row per CDR3 protein. The sample shows fewer than 750,000 distinct CDR3 sequences, less than 15% of them seen only once. Sequencing used PBMCs from blood, obtained 11 to 12 days after vaccination. This chain uses TRBV15 with TRBJ2-3; maybe TRBD2 (6 bases). This TCR was recovered from a middle-aged man who received an inactivated influenza vaccine. The CDR3 protein is CATSRESDTQYF. In nucleotides, the CDR3 is TGTGCCACCAGCCGGGAGTCAGATACGCAGTATTTT. The full variable domain, with the rest looked up from reference TRBV15 and TRBJ2-3, is DAMVIQNPRYQVTQFGKPVTLSCSQTLNHNVMYWYQQKSSQAPKLLFHYYDKDFNNEADTPDNFQSRRPNTSFCFLDIRSPGLGDTAMYLCATSRESDTQYFGPGTRLTVL.